This paragraph reports one TCR beta chain. Single viable CD3+CD4+CD8-CD45RO+ cells were sorted as the memory CD4+ T cells. This sample was included in a study of memory CD4+ T cells and cytomegalovirus serostatus. The assay was immunoSEQ multiplex PCR, and TCRdb's table has in-frame clones only and misses some. The sample consists of tens of thousands of clones, around 83% of them appearing once. Sequencing was carried out using memory CD4+ T cells from blood. This sequence originates from an adult in good health and CMV-seropositive.

CDR3 coding DNA: TGTGCCAGCTCACCACCGACCGGCGGGGGCACAGATACGCAGTATTTT. This gives the protein CASSPPTGGGTDTQYF. The genes are TRBV18 and TRBJ2-3, with D possibly TRBD2 on 6 matching bases. The CDR3 runs 16 residues. CDR1 is KGHSH and CDR2 is LQKENI in the germline V gene. Trimming removed 0 bases from V and 1 base from J, with 11 bases in between.